This T cell receptor beta chain came from a study of shared clonotypes between healthy human individuals. The CDR3 sequence is 16 residues long. Looked up from germline, CDR1 is SGHTA and CDR2 is FQGTGA. Trimming left V 0 bases short and J 5 bases short, with 13 bases between. The method was immunoSEQ multiplex PCR; TCRdb's version includes in-frame clones alone and lacks a portion of them. The sample records about 490,000 clones, roughly four fifths being singletons. Recent acute infections and vaccinations were absent in the healthy HIV-negative adult donors. This sequence originates from a middle-aged woman in good health. Some clones in this sample may be carry-over from other donors' samples. The sample taken for sequencing was PBMCs. The rearrangement uses TRBV7-3 and TRBJ1-4; no clear D gene. The CDR3 protein is CASSLTPPTRNEKLFF. CDR3 bases: TGTGCCAGCAGCTTAACTCCCCCCACCAGGAATGAAAAACTGTTTTTT. The full variable domain, its missing parts supplied by reference TRBV7-3 and TRBJ1-4, is GAGVSQTPSNKVTEKGKYVELRCDPISGHTALYWYRQSLGQGPEFLIYFQGTGAADDSGLPNDRFFAVRPEGSVSTLKIQRTERGDSAVYLCASSLTPPTRNEKLFFGSGTQLSVL.